The 30 T cell receptor beta chains in this list originate from one sample, sequenced in a study of patients and donors after allogeneic stem cell transplantation. MiXCR was run by TCRdb on the RT-PCR reads, yielding one entry per CDR3 protein. The sample holds approximately 99,000 distinct CDR3 sequences; over 30% are singletons and the top ten take around 26%. The specimen sequenced was blood, either unsorted or a sorted T cell fraction (not recorded which). These receptors were taken from a human donor who was either an allogeneic HSCT recipient or a stem cell or donor lymphocyte infusion donor (not recorded which). It is not recorded whose cells these are; they may come from a transplant donor.

This clonotype was observed a few times. The chain combines TRBV12-3 or TRBV12-4 with TRBJ2-5; D remains unclear. Trimming removed 3 bases at V and 2 bases at J, with 7 bases between. The CDR3 is made up of 13 amino acids. CDR3 bases: TGTGCCAGCAGTTTGGGCACTCAAGAGACCCAGTACTTC. Amino acids: CASSLGTQETQYF.

The chain joins TRBV4-2 to TRBJ2-3, with unresolved D. Between the trimmed V and J ends, which lost 4 bases and 6 bases, there was a span of 11 bases. The V gene's germline CDR1 is LGHNA and CDR2 YNFKEQ. This CDR3 is built from 13 residues. The CDR3 spells CASSPRFEDTQYF. CDR3 coding DNA: TGTGCCAGCAGCCCAAGATTTGAGGATACGCAGTATTTT.

This clonotype was seen ten or more times. The chain links TRBV19 to TRBJ1-2; D is ambiguous. The CDR3 is 11 amino acids. Trimming shortened V by 4 bases and J by 4 bases, and 4 bases separated the two germline ends. Looked up from germline, CDR1 is LNHDA and CDR2 is SQIVND (reference sequence). The DNA for the CDR3 is TGTGCCAGTAGTAGTAGCTATGGCTACACCTTC. Protein sequence: CASSSSYGYTF. Full variable domain (outside the CDR3, taken from reference TRBV19 and TRBJ1-2): DGGITQSPKYLFRKEGQNVTLSCEQNLNHDAMYWYRQDPGQGLRLIYYSQIVNDFQKGDIAEGYSVSREKKESFPLTVTSAQKNPTAFYLCASSSSYGYTFGSGTRLTVV.

The chain recombines TRBV7-9 with TRBJ2-7, with TRBD1 as a possible D gene (6 bases). The CDR3 runs to 13 residues. The V end lost 5 bases, the J end lost 6 bases, and 14 bases lay between the germline ends. Germline loops: CDR1 SEHNR, CDR2 FQNEAQ (reference sequence). CDR3 nucleotides: TGTGCCAGCAGCCTTGCAGGGGTGAGCGAGCAGTACTTC. This translates into CASSLAGVSEQYF. The variable domain in full, completed from reference TRBV7-9 and TRBJ2-7, reads DTGVSQNPRHKITKRGQNVTFRCDPISEHNRLYWYRQTLGQGPEFLTYFQNEAQLEKSRLLSDRFSAERPKGSFSTLEIQRTEQGDSAMYLCASSLAGVSEQYFGPGTRLTVT.

This clonotype has only a few counts. The V gene is TRBV27, the J gene TRBJ2-1; 7 positions agree with TRBD2. This CDR3 is built from 12 residues. J was trimmed by 12 bases and V by 3 bases; bases with no gene match: 5. Looked up from germline, CDR1 is MNHEY and CDR2 is SMNVEV (reference sequence). CDR3 region: CASSLGGVRQFF. In DNA form, the CDR3 reads TGTGCCAGCAGTTTGGGAGGGGTTAGGCAGTTCTTC.

In its sample, this clonotype was seen a few times. This chain uses TRBV20-1 with TRBJ2-3; the D is unclear. This CDR3 contains 14 residues. Germline-derived CDR1 and CDR2 are DFQATT and SNEGSKA (reference sequence). Trimming stripped 6 bases from V and 2 bases from J, with 15 bases between. CDR3 loop: CSARLAGATDTQYF. The CDR3 nucleotides read TGCAGTGCCCGGCTGGCTGGCGCCACAGATACGCAGTATTTT.

V is TRBV5-6 and J is TRBJ2-6, with D maybe TRBD1 (6 bases). Trimming pared 3 bases from V and 0 bases from J, leaving 16 bases between. This CDR3 comprises 18 residues. Germline V gene lookup returns CDR1 SGHDT and CDR2 YYEEEE. CDR3 bases: TGTGCCAGCAGCTGGGGGCATTTTAGCTTCTCTGGGGCCAACGTCCTGACTTTC. Protein sequence: CASSWGHFSFSGANVLTF.

Only a few counts were recorded for this clonotype. The gene calls are TRBV5-1 and TRBJ2-5; a weak D match, TRBD2 (6 bases). Per the germline V gene, CDR1 is SGHRS and CDR2 is YFSETQ. Trimming pared 5 bases from V and 0 bases from J, leaving 8 bases between. The CDR3 runs to 13 residues. CDR3 in amino acids: CASSGGDQETQYF. The CDR3 DNA reads as TGCGCCAGCAGTGGAGGGGACCAAGAGACCCAGTACTTC.

This chain joins TRBV9 and TRBJ2-1; D uncertain. The V gene lost 1 base and the J gene lost 0 bases, with 8 bases spanning the gap. Germline V gene data show CDR1 as SGDLS and CDR2 as YYNGEE. The CDR3 runs 15 residues. CDR3 sequence (DNA): TGTGCCAGCAGCGTATTTGGCGACTCCTACAATGAGCAGTTCTTC. This codes for CASSVFGDSYNEQFF.

The table lists this clonotype with many counts. V is TRBV2 and J is TRBJ2-2, with D perhaps TRBD2 (5 bases). The CDR3 has 16 amino acids. V gave up 6 bases and J gave up 0 bases, with 14 bases separating them. Germline V gene data show CDR1 as SNHLY and CDR2 as FYNNEI. The CDR3 loop reads CASSAMGAANTGELFF. The CDR3 DNA is TGTGCCAGCAGCGCAATGGGAGCGGCGAACACCGGGGAGCTGTTTTTT.

This clonotype has only a few counts. This chain joins TRBV6-2 or TRBV6-3 and TRBJ2-4; the match to TRBD2 covers 13 bases. This CDR3 is built from 17 residues. Germline V gene data show CDR1 as MNHEY and CDR2 as SVGEGT. The J segment lost 1 base and the V segment lost 10 bases, leaving 10 bases of the junction unmatched. CDR3 DNA: TGTGCCACGCAAGGACTAGCGGGAGTATGGGCCAAAAACATTCAGTACTTC. It translates to CATQGLAGVWAKNIQYF.

The chain recombines TRBV5-5 with TRBJ1-2; no clear D. The CDR3 is made up of 14 amino acids. The germline V gene encodes CDR1 SGHKS and CDR2 YYEKEE (reference sequence). V dropped 10 bases and J dropped 4 bases, with 20 bases sitting between them. In DNA, the CDR3 is TGTGCCTCTTCATCCTATGGCGGACTCTATGGCTACACCTTC. Residues: CASSSYGGLYGYTF.

The chain couples TRBV27 to TRBJ1-5, with TRBD1 identical over 7 bases. Germline V CDR1 and CDR2: MNHEY, SMNVEV (reference sequence). This CDR3 has 13 amino acids. Losses at the gene ends were 6 bases for V and 6 bases for J; bases not matched to a gene: 5. CDR3 loop: CASSTGAGQPQHF. The CDR3 DNA sequence: TGTGCCAGCAGCACAGGGGCGGGTCAGCCCCAGCATTTT.

The rearrangement uses TRBV7-2 and TRBJ1-1; D gene ambiguous. V shed 5 bases and J shed 0 bases, with 10 bases lying between them. The CDR3 runs to 14 residues. Germline CDR1 reads SGHTA; CDR2 reads FQGNSA. The chain's CDR3 is CASSVRVLNTEAFF. In DNA form, the CDR3 reads TGTGCCAGCAGCGTACGAGTCTTGAACACTGAAGCTTTCTTT.

V gene TRBV6-4 combines with J gene TRBJ2-1; 8 bases line up with TRBD2. J was trimmed by 7 bases and V by 3 bases; bases with no gene match: 5. The germline gives CDR1 MRHNA, CDR2 SNTAGT. This CDR3 has 14 amino acids. This chain's CDR3 is CASSESGSKNEQFF. The CDR3, as DNA: TGTGCCAGCAGTGAAAGCGGGAGTAAAAATGAGCAGTTCTTC.

This clonotype was observed a handful of times. The rearrangement uses TRBV5-1 and TRBJ2-1, with D maybe TRBD2 (5 bases). This CDR3 is 15 amino acids long. Germline values: CDR1 SGHRS, CDR2 YFSETQ. V lost 2 bases and J lost 0, with 9 bases in between. CDR3 region: CASSFMSGSYNEQFF. The CDR3 DNA follows: TGCGCCAGCAGCTTTATGAGCGGCTCCTACAATGAGCAGTTCTTC.

The gene calls are TRBV20-1 and TRBJ2-1, with 7 bases aligning to TRBD2. This CDR3 is 12 amino acids long. Looked up from germline, CDR1 is DFQATT and CDR2 is SNEGSKA (reference sequence). Germline trimming cut 5 bases from V and 12 bases from J; bases unmatched to any gene: 10. The CDR3 spells CSADPAGNWQFF. The CDR3 coding sequence is TGCAGTGCTGACCCAGCGGGGAATTGGCAGTTCTTC.

This clonotype was observed once. V usage is TRBV16 and J usage is TRBJ1-1; no definite D call. Trimming shortened V by 1 base and J by 1 base, and 13 bases separated the two germline ends. This CDR3 is built from 16 residues. Germline CDR1 is KGHSY and CDR2 is FQNENV. CDR3 protein: CASSQFGISGNTEAFF. The CDR3 DNA is TGTGCCAGCAGCCAATTCGGGATCTCCGGGAACACTGAAGCTTTCTTT.

This chain joins TRBV5-1 and TRBJ1-3; tentative D call: TRBD1 (6 bases). The germline CDR1 and CDR2 sequences are SGHRS and YFSETQ. V was clipped by 1 base and J by 3 bases, with 8 bases between them. The CDR3 length is 14 residues. The CDR3 loop reads CASSLTGYGNTIYF. The CDR3 DNA reads TGCGCCAGCAGCTTGACAGGGTATGGAAACACCATATATTTT. Together with reference TRBV5-1 and TRBJ1-3, the CDR3 gives the full variable domain: KAGVTQTPRYLIKTRGQQVTLSCSPISGHRSVSWYQQTPGQGLQFLFEYFSETQRNKGNFPGRFSGRQFSNSRSEMNVSTLELGDSALYLCASSLTGYGNTIYFGEGSWLTVV.

This rearrangement joins TRBV12-3 or TRBV12-4 to TRBJ2-4; D is unclear. This CDR3 is 15 amino acids long. V was trimmed by 3 bases and J by 0 bases, leaving 9 bases between them. The CDR3 spells CASSLWTLAKNIQYF. The CDR3 region has the DNA TGTGCCAGCAGTTTGTGGACCCTAGCCAAAAACATTCAGTACTTC.

In its sample, this clonotype was seen a few times. The V gene is TRBV5-5, the J gene TRBJ1-5, with no clear D. V was cut by 4 bases and J by 2 bases, with 13 bases left in between. The CDR3 runs 15 residues. Germline assignment: CDR1 SGHKS and CDR2 YYEKEE (reference sequence). CDR3 region: CASSLGYIGNQPQHF. The CDR3 DNA follows: TGTGCCAGCAGCCTCGGGTACATAGGCAATCAGCCCCAGCATTTT.

This clonotype has a count of ten or more. The chain carries TRBV20-1 and TRBJ1-2; D remains ambiguous. The CDR3 runs 12 residues. Germline loops: CDR1 DFQATT, CDR2 SNEGSKA (reference sequence). The CDR3 bases are TGCACCCTCGGGAACCCCAATTATGGCTACACCTTC. This codes for CTLGNPNYGYTF.

This clonotype was seen only once. The V gene is TRBV5-6, the J gene TRBJ1-3; no clear D. Germline CDR1 and CDR2: SGHDT and YYEEEE. V gave up 8 bases and J gave up 0 bases, with 18 bases separating them. The CDR3 covers 16 residues. This CDR3 is CARSLRGVGSGNTIYF. CDR3 bases: TGTGCCAGAAGCCTGCGAGGCGTCGGCTCTGGAAACACCATATATTTT.

J is TRBJ1-2 and V is TRBV12-3 or TRBV12-4; D ambiguous. V dropped 8 bases and J dropped 8 bases, with 27 bases sitting between them. The CDR3 length is 16 residues. Here the CDR3 DNA reads TGTGCCAGCGATCTAGCGAAAGCGCGGCCCCCTACGGGCTACACCTTC. This codes for CASDLAKARPPTGYTF.

This clonotype was seen more than once but under ten times. This rearrangement joins TRBV20-1 to TRBJ1-4; D unresolved. The V end was cut by 1 base, the J end by 2 bases, with 11 bases between. CDR3 length: 15 residues. Germline-derived CDR1 and CDR2 are DFQATT and SNEGSKA (reference sequence). The CDR3 reads CSARVWGATNEKLFF. Here the CDR3 DNA reads TGCAGTGCTAGAGTCTGGGGAGCCACTAATGAAAAACTGTTTTTT.

This chain connects TRBV5-1 to TRBJ1-5, with a weak D call TRBD1 (5 bases). CDR3 length: 14 residues. Deletions cut 4 bases from V and 1 base from J, with 9 bases between. Germline V gene lookup returns CDR1 SGHRS and CDR2 YFSETQ. In DNA, the CDR3 is TGCGCCAGCAGCCGGGACGGCAGCAATCAGCCCCAGCATTTT. It translates to CASSRDGSNQPQHF. The complete variable domain, with remaining parts taken from reference TRBV5-1 and TRBJ1-5, reads KAGVTQTPRYLIKTRGQQVTLSCSPISGHRSVSWYQQTPGQGLQFLFEYFSETQRNKGNFPGRFSGRQFSNSRSEMNVSTLELGDSALYLCASSRDGSNQPQHFGDGTRLSIL.

CDR3 residues: CASSVEAGTDTQYF. The CDR3 DNA is TGTGCCAGCAGCGTAGAAGCGGGGACAGATACGCAGTATTTT. The chain couples TRBV9 to TRBJ2-3; TRBD2 agrees at 7 bases. CDR3 length: 14 amino acids. V lost 0 bases to trimming and J lost 3 bases; unmatched junction nucleotides: 1. The V gene's germline CDR1 is SGDLS and CDR2 YYNGEE.

CDR3 bases: TGCAGTGCTAGTAAAGCGGCGGGAGCAGTCAATGAGCAGTTCTTC. This codes for CSASKAAGAVNEQFF. The genes are TRBV20-1 and TRBJ2-1; the match to TRBD2 covers 7 bases. Germline CDR1 and CDR2: DFQATT and SNEGSKA (reference sequence). The trim removed 3 bases at V and 6 bases at J, leaving 11 bases unmatched. The CDR3 loop spans 15 amino acids.

V and J are TRBV12-3 or TRBV12-4 and TRBJ1-5; 7 nucleotides align to TRBD1. V lost 3 bases to trimming and J lost 0 bases; unmatched junction nucleotides: 8. This CDR3 has 17 amino acids. The CDR3 sequence is CASSFPQTGDSNQPQHF. CDR3 nucleotides: TGTGCCAGCAGTTTTCCCCAAACAGGGGATAGCAATCAGCCCCAGCATTTT.

V usage is TRBV7-9 and J usage is TRBJ2-6, with D unresolved. Trimming pared 2 bases from V and 4 bases from J, leaving 9 bases between. The CDR3 is made up of 15 amino acids. From germline, CDR1 is SEHNR and CDR2 FQNEAQ (reference sequence). The CDR3 spells CASSLLAPGANVLTF. For the CDR3, the DNA is TGTGCCAGCAGCTTATTGGCCCCCGGGGCCAACGTCCTGACTTTC.